One and the same sample provided the 9 T cell receptor beta chains below, sequenced in a study of beta chain features in type 1 diabetes. Expressed TCRB transcripts were sequenced, since all the RNA that had been isolated was reverse transcribed. Clones were sequenced by immunoSEQ multiplex PCR, and TCRdb holds only the in-frame ones, with some missing. The data show 400,000 to 550,000 clones, roughly 10% seen once. Material: naive CD4+ T cells from blood. The receptors were gathered from a young woman in good health.

V is TRBV4-3 and J is TRBJ1-3; D gene ambiguous. Germline V gene lookup returns CDR1 LGHNA and CDR2 YSLEER. V lost 0 bases to trimming and J lost 0 bases, with 6 bases between them. The CDR3 sequence is 15 residues long. CDR3 in amino acids: CASSQDGFSGNTIYF. Written as DNA, the CDR3 is TGCGCCAGCAGCCAAGATGGATTCTCTGGAAACACCATATATTTT.

This clone came up a few times. The CDR3 loop reads CASSPGQGYSREQYV. Here the CDR3 DNA reads TGTGCCAGCAGTCCCGGACAGGGTTATTCGCGGGAGCAGTACGTC. The chain recombines TRBV28 with TRBJ2-7; 8 bases fit TRBD1. Germline V gives CDR1 MDHEN, CDR2 SYDVKM. V lost 5 bases and J lost 7; bases outside the gene matches: 13. This CDR3 is 15 amino acids long.

V gene TRBV30 combines with J gene TRBJ2-7; weak D call: TRBD2 (6 bases). CDR1 is GTSNPN, CDR2 SVGIG, per germline (reference sequence). Trimming took off 1 base at V and 4 bases at J, with 20 bases between the two ends. This CDR3 has 16 amino acids. CDR3: CAWSAPGTGREYEQYF. CDR3 bases: TGTGCCTGGAGTGCCCCCGGGACTGGAAGGGAATACGAGCAGTACTTC.

This chain links TRBV10-3 with TRBJ2-3, with a weak D call TRBD2 (5 bases). The CDR3 length is 14 residues. Trimming took 2 bases from V and 2 from J, leaving 8 bases between them. Germline values: CDR1 ENHRY, CDR2 SYGVKD. CDR3 in DNA: TGTGCCATCAGTGAGGCGGGTCACACAGATACGCAGTATTTT. Translated, it gives CAISEAGHTDTQYF.

The genes are TRBV4-2 and TRBJ2-2; a possible D gene is TRBD2 (5 bases). The germline V gene encodes CDR1 LGHNA and CDR2 YNFKEQ. The CDR3 is made up of 15 amino acids. Trimming shortened V by 3 bases and J by 1 base, and 9 bases separated the two germline ends. This CDR3 is CASSHGGLNTGELFF. The CDR3 DNA reads TGTGCCAGCAGCCACGGCGGGTTGAACACCGGGGAGCTGTTTTTT.

The chain uses TRBV4-2 and TRBJ2-7, with D possibly TRBD2 on 5 matching bases. Germline values: CDR1 LGHNA, CDR2 YNFKEQ. The CDR3 has 13 amino acids. V lost 0 bases to trimming and J lost 9 bases, with 12 bases between them. In DNA form, the CDR3 reads TGTGCCAGCAGCCAAGATCTTGGGAGTAGGCAGTACTTC. Its translation is CASSQDLGSRQYF.

The chain couples TRBV7-3 to TRBJ2-3; TRBD2 aligns across 10 bases. CDR3 length: 15 amino acids. CDR1 is SGHTA and CDR2 is FQGTGA in the germline V gene. V gave up 3 bases and J gave up 2 bases; unmatched junction bases: 2. In DNA form, the CDR3 reads TGTGCCAGCAGCTTCAGCGGGAGGGCCACAGATACGCAGTATTTT. Residues: CASSFSGRATDTQYF. The full variable domain, its missing parts supplied by reference TRBV7-3 and TRBJ2-3, is GAGVSQTPSNKVTEKGKYVELRCDPISGHTALYWYRQSLGQGPEFLIYFQGTGAADDSGLPNDRFFAVRPEGSVSTLKIQRTERGDSAVYLCASSFSGRATDTQYFGPGTRLTVL.

V and J are TRBV13 and TRBJ2-2; TRBD1 matches at 10 bases. V shed 4 bases, J shed 2 bases, and the junction held 4 bases outside the gene matches. CDR1 and CDR2 from the germline V gene are PRHDT and FYEKMQ (reference sequence). CDR3 size: 16 residues. The CDR3 loop is CASSSGTGANTGELFF. CDR3 DNA: TGTGCCAGCAGCTCCGGGACAGGGGCTAACACCGGGGAGCTGTTTTTT.

The V gene is TRBV25-1, the J gene TRBJ2-3; D possibly matches TRBD1 or TRBD2 (7 bases each). The CDR3 contains 16 residues. V lost 3 bases to trimming and J lost 2 bases, with 15 bases between them. CDR1 is MGHDK, CDR2 SYGVNS, per germline. The CDR3 loop is CASSEIQGGTTDTQYF. The CDR3 DNA follows: TGTGCCAGCAGTGAGATTCAGGGGGGGACCACAGATACGCAGTATTTT.